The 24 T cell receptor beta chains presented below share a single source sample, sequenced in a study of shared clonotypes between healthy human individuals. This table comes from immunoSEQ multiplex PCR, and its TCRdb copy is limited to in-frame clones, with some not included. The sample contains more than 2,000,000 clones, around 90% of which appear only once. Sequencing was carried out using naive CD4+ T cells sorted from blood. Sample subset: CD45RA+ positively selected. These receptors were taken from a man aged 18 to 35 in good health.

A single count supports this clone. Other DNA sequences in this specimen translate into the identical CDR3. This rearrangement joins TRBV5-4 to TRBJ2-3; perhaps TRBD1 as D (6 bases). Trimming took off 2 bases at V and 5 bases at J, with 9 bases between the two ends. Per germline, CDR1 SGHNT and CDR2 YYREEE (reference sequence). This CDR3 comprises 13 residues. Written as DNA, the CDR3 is TGTGCCAGCAGCTTACAGGGCGAAGATACGCAGTATTTT. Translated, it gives CASSLQGEDTQYF.

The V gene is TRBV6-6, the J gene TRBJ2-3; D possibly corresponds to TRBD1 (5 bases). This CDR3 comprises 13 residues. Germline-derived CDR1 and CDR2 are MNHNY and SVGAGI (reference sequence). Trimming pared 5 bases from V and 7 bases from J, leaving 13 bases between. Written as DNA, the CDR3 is TGTGCCAGCAGTCCAAGGGGTAGCAATACGCAGTATTTT. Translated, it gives CASSPRGSNTQYF.

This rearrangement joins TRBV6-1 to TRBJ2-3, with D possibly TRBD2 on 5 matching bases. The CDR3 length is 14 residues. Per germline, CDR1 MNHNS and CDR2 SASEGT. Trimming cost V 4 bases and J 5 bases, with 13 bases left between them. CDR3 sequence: CASSGSGLKDTQYF. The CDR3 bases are TGTGCCAGCAGTGGGTCCGGACTGAAAGATACGCAGTATTTT.

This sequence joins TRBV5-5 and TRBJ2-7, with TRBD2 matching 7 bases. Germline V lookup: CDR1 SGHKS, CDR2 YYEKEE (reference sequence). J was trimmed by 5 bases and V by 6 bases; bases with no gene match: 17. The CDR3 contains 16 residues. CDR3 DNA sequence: TGTGCCAGCACCCGGGGAGGGAACCCCTATTTTGACGAGCAGTACTTC. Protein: CASTRGGNPYFDEQYF.

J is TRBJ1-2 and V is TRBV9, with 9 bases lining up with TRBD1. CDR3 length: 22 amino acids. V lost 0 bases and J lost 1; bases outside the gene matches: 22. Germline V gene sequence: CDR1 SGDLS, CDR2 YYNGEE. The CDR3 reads CASSVEGITGRDRELRNYGYTF. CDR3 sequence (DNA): TGTGCCAGCAGCGTAGAGGGGATTACCGGTCGGGACAGGGAGCTTCGTAACTATGGCTACACCTTC. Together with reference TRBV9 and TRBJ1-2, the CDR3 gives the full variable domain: DSGVTQTPKHLITATGQRVTLRCSPRSGDLSVYWYQQSLDQGLQFLIQYYNGEERAKGNILERFSAQQFPDLHSELNLSSLELGDSALYFCASSVEGITGRDRELRNYGYTFGSGTRLTVV.

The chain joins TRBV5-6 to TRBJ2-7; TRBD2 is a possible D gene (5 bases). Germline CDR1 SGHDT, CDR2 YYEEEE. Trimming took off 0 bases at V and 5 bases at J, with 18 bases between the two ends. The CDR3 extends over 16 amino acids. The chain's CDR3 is CASSLGEGWRAHEQYF. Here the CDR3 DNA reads TGTGCCAGCAGCTTGGGCGAGGGTTGGCGGGCACACGAGCAGTACTTC.

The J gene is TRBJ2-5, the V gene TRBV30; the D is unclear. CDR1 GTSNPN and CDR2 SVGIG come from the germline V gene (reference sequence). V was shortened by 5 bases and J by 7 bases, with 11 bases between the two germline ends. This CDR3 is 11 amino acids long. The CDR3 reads CAWGFIGTQYF. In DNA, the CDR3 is TGTGCCTGGGGGTTTATAGGGACCCAGTACTTC. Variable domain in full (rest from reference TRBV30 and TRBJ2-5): SQTIHQWPATLVQPVGSPLSLECTVEGTSNPNLYWYRQAAGRGLQLLFYSVGIGQISSEVPQNLSASRPQDRQFILSSKKLLLSDSGFYLCAWGFIGTQYFGPGTRLLVL.

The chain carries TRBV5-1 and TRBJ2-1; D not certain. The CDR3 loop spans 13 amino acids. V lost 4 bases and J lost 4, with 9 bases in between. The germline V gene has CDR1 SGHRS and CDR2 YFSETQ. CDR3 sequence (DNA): TGCGCCAGCAGCCCTGACGTATACAATGAGCAGTTCTTC. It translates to CASSPDVYNEQFF.

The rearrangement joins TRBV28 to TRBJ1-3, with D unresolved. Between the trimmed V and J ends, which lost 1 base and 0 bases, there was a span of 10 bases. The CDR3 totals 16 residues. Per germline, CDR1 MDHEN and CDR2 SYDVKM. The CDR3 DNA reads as TGTGCCAGCAGTTTATACGCCCAGGCCTCTGGAAACACCATATATTTT. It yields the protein CASSLYAQASGNTIYF.

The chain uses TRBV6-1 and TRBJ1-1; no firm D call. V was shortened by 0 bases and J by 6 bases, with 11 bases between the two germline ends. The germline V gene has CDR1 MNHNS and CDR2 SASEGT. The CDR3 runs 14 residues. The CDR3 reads CASSEAAPEAEAFF. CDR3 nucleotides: TGTGCCAGCAGTGAAGCCGCCCCCGAGGCTGAAGCTTTCTTT.

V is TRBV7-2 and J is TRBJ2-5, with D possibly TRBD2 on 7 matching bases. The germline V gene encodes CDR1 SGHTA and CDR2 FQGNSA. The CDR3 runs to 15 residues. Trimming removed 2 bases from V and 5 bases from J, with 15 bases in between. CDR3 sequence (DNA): TGTGCCAGCAGCTTACAGTGGGGGGGCCTTGAGACCCAGTACTTC. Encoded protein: CASSLQWGGLETQYF.

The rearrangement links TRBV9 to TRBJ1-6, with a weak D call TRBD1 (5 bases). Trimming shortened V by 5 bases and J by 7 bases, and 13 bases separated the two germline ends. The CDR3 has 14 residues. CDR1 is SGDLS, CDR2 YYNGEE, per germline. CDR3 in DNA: TGTGCCAGCAGTCTAACGACAGAGAATTCACCCCTCCACTTT. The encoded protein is CASSLTTENSPLHF. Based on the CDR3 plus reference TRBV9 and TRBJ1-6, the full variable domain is DSGVTQTPKHLITATGQRVTLRCSPRSGDLSVYWYQQSLDQGLQFLIQYYNGEERAKGNILERFSAQQFPDLHSELNLSSLELGDSALYFCASSLTTENSPLHFGNGTRLTVT.

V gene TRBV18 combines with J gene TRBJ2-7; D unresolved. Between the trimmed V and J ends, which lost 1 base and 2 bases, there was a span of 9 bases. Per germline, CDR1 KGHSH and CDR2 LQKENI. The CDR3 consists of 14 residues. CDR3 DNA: TGTGCCAGCTCACCACGGGCAGATACCTACGAGCAGTACTTC. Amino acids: CASSPRADTYEQYF.

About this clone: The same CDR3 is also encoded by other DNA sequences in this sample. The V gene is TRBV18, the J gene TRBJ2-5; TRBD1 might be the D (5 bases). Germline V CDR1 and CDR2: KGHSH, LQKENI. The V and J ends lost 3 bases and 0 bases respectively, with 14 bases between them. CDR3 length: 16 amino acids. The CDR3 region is CASSPRQGGNQETQYF. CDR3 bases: TGTGCCAGCTCACCCCGGCAGGGCGGAAACCAAGAGACCCAGTACTTC. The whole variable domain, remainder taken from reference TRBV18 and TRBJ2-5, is NAGVMQNPRHLVRRRGQEARLRCSPMKGHSHVYWYRQLPEEGLKFMVYLQKENIIDESGMPKERFSAEFPKEGPSILRIQQVVRGDSAAYFCASSPRQGGNQETQYFGPGTRLLVL.

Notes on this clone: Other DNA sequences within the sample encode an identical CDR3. DNA for the CDR3: TGTGCCAGCAGTGAAGGGGGTAACACTGAAGCTTTCTTT. The encoded protein is CASSEGGNTEAFF. This chain joins TRBV6-4 and TRBJ1-1, with D possibly matching TRBD1 (6 bases). With 3 bases removed from V and 2 bases from J, the gap between germline ends came to 7 bases. Germline-derived CDR1 and CDR2 are MRHNA and SNTAGT. The length of the CDR3 is 13 residues.

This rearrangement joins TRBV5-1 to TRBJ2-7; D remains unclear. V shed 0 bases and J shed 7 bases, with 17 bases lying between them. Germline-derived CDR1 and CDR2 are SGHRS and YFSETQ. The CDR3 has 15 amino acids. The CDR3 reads CASSLDSGSPREQYF. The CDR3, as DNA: TGCGCCAGCAGCTTGGACTCCGGCTCGCCGAGGGAGCAGTACTTC.

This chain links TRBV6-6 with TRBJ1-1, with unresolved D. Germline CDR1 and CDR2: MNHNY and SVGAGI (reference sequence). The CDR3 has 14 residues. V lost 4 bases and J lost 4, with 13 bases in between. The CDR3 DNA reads TGTGCCAGCAGTTTTCCTCGGGAGGGCACTGAAGCTTTCTTT. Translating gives CASSFPREGTEAFF.

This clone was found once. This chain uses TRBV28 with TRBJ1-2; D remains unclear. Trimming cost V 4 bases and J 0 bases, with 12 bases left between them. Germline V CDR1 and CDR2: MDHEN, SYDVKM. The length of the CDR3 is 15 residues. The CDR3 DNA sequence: TGTGCCAGCAGTTCCGGACGGGGAGCTAACTATGGCTACACCTTC. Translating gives CASSSGRGANYGYTF.

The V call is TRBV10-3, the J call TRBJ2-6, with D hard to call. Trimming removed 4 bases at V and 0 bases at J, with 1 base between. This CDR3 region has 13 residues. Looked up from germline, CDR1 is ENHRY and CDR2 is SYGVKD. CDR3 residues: CAISASGANVLTF. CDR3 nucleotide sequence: TGTGCCATCAGTGCCTCTGGGGCCAACGTCCTGACTTTC.

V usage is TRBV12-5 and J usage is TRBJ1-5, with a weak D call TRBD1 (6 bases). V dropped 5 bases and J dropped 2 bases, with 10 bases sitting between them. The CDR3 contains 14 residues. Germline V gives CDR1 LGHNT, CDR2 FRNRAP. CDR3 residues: CASGAEGGNQPQHF. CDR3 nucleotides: TGTGCTAGTGGTGCTGAGGGGGGCAATCAGCCCCAGCATTTT.

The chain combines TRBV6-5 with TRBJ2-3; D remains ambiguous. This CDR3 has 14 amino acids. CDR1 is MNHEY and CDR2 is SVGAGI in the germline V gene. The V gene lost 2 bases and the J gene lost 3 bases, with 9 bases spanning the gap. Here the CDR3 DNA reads TGTGCCAGCAGTTACGGGCGGTTGACAGATACGCAGTATTTT. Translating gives CASSYGRLTDTQYF.

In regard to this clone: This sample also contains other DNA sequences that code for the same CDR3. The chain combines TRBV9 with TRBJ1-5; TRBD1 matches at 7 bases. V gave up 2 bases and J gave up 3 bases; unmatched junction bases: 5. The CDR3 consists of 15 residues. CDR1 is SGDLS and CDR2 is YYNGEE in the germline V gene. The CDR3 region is CASSVGDRPNQPQHF. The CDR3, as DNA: TGTGCCAGCAGCGTTGGGGACAGACCCAATCAGCCCCAGCATTTT.

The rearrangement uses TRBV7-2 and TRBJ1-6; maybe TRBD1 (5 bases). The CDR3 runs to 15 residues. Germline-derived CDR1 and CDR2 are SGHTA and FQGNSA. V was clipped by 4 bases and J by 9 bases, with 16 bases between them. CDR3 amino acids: CASSSLVTGVSPLHF. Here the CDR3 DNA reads TGTGCCAGCAGCTCACTAGTAACGGGGGTTTCACCCCTCCACTTT. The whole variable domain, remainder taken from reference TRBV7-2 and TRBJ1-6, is GAGVSQSPSNKVTEKGKDVELRCDPISGHTALYWYRQSLGQGLEFLIYFQGNSAPDKSGLPSDRFSAERTGGSVSTLTIQRTQQEDSAVYLCASSSLVTGVSPLHFGNGTRLTVT.

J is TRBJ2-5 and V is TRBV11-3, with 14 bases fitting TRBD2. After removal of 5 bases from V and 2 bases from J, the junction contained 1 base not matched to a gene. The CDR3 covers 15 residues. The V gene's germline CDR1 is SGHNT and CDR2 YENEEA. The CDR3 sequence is CASSGLAGGQETQYF. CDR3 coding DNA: TGTGCCAGCAGCGGACTAGCGGGGGGACAAGAGACCCAGTACTTC.